This T cell receptor (beta chain) was documented in a study of blood T cell repertoires in COVID-19. V lost 6 bases, J lost 6 bases, and 21 bases lay in between. Germline loops: CDR1 WNHNN, CDR2 SYGVQD (reference sequence). This CDR3 is 16 amino acids long. Using immunoSEQ multiplex PCR, the repertoire was profiled, and TCRdb retains in-frame clones only, with some absent. The sample consists of about 160,000 clones, 76% of them appearing once. The count of this clone is one. The V gene is TRBV10-1, the J gene TRBJ2-4; D gene uncertain. This clonotype was sampled from a woman at least 80 years old with acute or convalescent COVID-19. The sample taken for sequencing was peripheral blood. DNA of the CDR3: TGCGCCAGCAGCCGCGACTCCACACCTGACCCAAACATTCAGTACTTC. Its protein is CASSRDSTPDPNIQYF.